The 16 T cell receptor beta chains below all came from one sample that was sequenced in a study of CD8+ T cells in alopecia areata. Isolated RNA was reverse transcribed into cDNA used as the sequencing template. Sequencing used immunoSEQ multiplex PCR; TCRdb keeps in-frame clones, though not all of them. The sample includes about 180,000 clones, approximately 49% of them seen just once. The treatment: oral pan-JAK inhibitor, 5-10 mg twice daily. The sequencing here drew on CD8+ T cells sorted from blood, taken around week 54, from a patient treated with tofacitinib. These receptors all stem from a human donor with alopecia areata.

This clone was seen only a few times. The rearrangement joins TRBV4-1 to TRBJ1-6; TRBD1 might be the D (5 bases). The ends were cut back, 0 bases at V and 6 bases at J, with 18 bases in the middle. The CDR3 loop spans 18 amino acids. The germline V gene encodes CDR1 MGHRA and CDR2 YSYEKL. This chain's CDR3 is CASSQETSGPGRNSPLHF. CDR3 in DNA: TGCGCCAGCAGCCAAGAAACGTCCGGACCGGGACGTAATTCACCCCTCCACTTT.

CDR3 nucleotides: TGTGCCTGGAGTGTAATGCAAGGCCGCGAGCAGTACTTC. The encoded protein is CAWSVMQGREQYF. V gene TRBV30 combines with J gene TRBJ2-7, with no clear D. The ends were cut back, 0 bases at V and 6 bases at J, with 12 bases in the middle. The CDR3 length is 13 residues. Germline loops: CDR1 GTSNPN, CDR2 SVGIG (reference sequence).

V is TRBV5-6 and J is TRBJ1-6; D gene unclear. This CDR3 comprises 12 residues. V was cut by 2 bases and J by 9 bases, with 6 bases left in between. Germline CDR1 SGHDT, CDR2 YYEEEE. CDR3 bases: TGTGCCAGCAGCTTTTTCGGTTCACCCCTCCACTTT. Its translation: CASSFFGSPLHF.

The chain has TRBV6-1 and TRBJ2-7; no reliable D call. This CDR3 spans 12 amino acids. In germline, CDR1 is MNHNS, CDR2 SASEGT. The germline V and J ends were trimmed by 6 bases and 3 bases, with 9 bases remaining between them. This CDR3 is CASSLTIYEQYF. DNA of the CDR3: TGTGCCAGCAGCTTGACAATCTACGAGCAGTACTTC.

Details on this clone: A clone one base away is much larger, so this may be a read error. The chain joins TRBV4-1 to TRBJ1-4; D may be TRBD1 (6 bases). The CDR3 consists of 16 residues. CDR1 is MGHRA and CDR2 is YSYEKL in the germline V gene. The CDR3 sequence: CASSQEEGQRREKPFF. In nucleotides, the CDR3 is TGCGCCAGCAGCCAAGAAGAAGGACAGAGGCGTGAAAAACCGTTTTTT.

This clone was seen only a few times. The chain links TRBV5-1 to TRBJ2-2; D ambiguous. The CDR3 has 15 amino acids. Germline V gene sequence: CDR1 SGHRS, CDR2 YFSETQ. Between the trimmed V and J ends, which lost 2 bases and 6 bases, there was a span of 14 bases. The CDR3, as DNA: TGCGCCAGCAGCTTAAGGCAAGAAAGGTCCGGGGAGCTGTTTTTT. Protein: CASSLRQERSGELFF.

The count of this clone is one. The V call is TRBV2, the J call TRBJ2-3, with D possibly TRBD1 on 5 matching bases. The CDR3 extends over 13 amino acids. CDR1 and CDR2 (germline): SNHLY, FYNNEI. Trimming left V 8 bases short and J 2 bases short, with 11 bases between. The CDR3 spells CASYDRDTDTQYF. In nucleotides, the CDR3 is TGTGCCAGCTATGACAGAGACACAGATACGCAGTATTTT.

J is TRBJ1-1 and V is TRBV29-1, with 7 nucleotides matching TRBD1. CDR3 length: 13 residues. Looked up from germline, CDR1 is SQVTM and CDR2 is ANQGSEA. Trimming took 4 bases from V and 1 from J; bases not matched to a gene: 3. The CDR3 DNA reads as TGCAGCGTTGTGGGACAGACGAACACTGAAGCTTTCTTT. Amino acids: CSVVGQTNTEAFF.

This clone was seen a handful of times. The rearrangement joins TRBV6-6 to TRBJ1-1, with 8 bases matching TRBD1. Germline lookup yields CDR1 MNHNY and CDR2 SVGAGI (reference sequence). The CDR3 has 16 amino acids. Unmatched junction bases numbered 13, after V lost 6 bases and J lost 4 bases. The CDR3 DNA reads as TGTGCCAGCAGATTTACCCTACAGGGGGAAGGCACTGAAGCTTTCTTT. Translation gives CASRFTLQGEGTEAFF.

A few counts support this clone. The junction departs from the called germline gene at one end, perhaps through a read error. The chain has TRBV5-4 and TRBJ1-2; no reliable D call. This CDR3 contains 14 residues. Germline loops: CDR1 SGHNT, CDR2 YYREEE (reference sequence). The CDR3 DNA follows: TGTGCCAGCACCTTGGGAACAGCTAACTATGGCTACACCTTC. Protein product: CASTLGTANYGYTF.

This rearrangement joins TRBV30 to TRBJ2-1; D is possibly TRBD2 (5 bases). With 4 bases removed from V and 10 bases from J, the gap between germline ends came to 14 bases. CDR1 is GTSNPN, CDR2 SVGIG, per germline (reference sequence). The CDR3 runs 12 residues. DNA of the CDR3: TGTGCCTGGAAACTGCCGTCGGGGGAGCAGTTCTTC. It specifies CAWKLPSGEQFF.

This clone has just one count. The chain is built from TRBV25-1 and TRBJ1-1; no clear D gene. Germline V gives CDR1 MGHDK, CDR2 SYGVNS. This CDR3 is 14 amino acids long. With 3 bases removed from V and 1 base from J, the gap between germline ends came to 9 bases. The CDR3 sequence is CASSDGLSNTEAFF. The CDR3 bases are TGTGCCAGCAGTGACGGACTCTCGAACACTGAAGCTTTCTTT.

This rearrangement joins TRBV4-3 to TRBJ1-1, with D maybe TRBD1 (5 bases). V dropped 4 bases and J dropped 6 bases, with 15 bases sitting between them. The CDR3 has 14 amino acids. The germline CDR1 and CDR2 sequences are LGHNA and YSLEER. The CDR3 loop is CASSRSAGSAEAFF. For the CDR3, the DNA is TGCGCCAGCAGCCGCTCAGCAGGGAGCGCTGAAGCTTTCTTT.

The chain has TRBV13 and TRBJ2-1, with D perhaps TRBD1 (6 bases). The germline gives CDR1 PRHDT, CDR2 FYEKMQ (reference sequence). The V and J ends lost 3 bases and 2 bases respectively, with 11 bases between them. This CDR3 has 15 residues. CDR3 loop: CASSFTGSPYNEQFF. CDR3 in DNA: TGTGCCAGCAGCTTTACAGGGTCACCCTACAATGAGCAGTTCTTC.

The chain joins TRBV2 to TRBJ2-2; the D gene could be TRBD1 or TRBD2 (7 bases each). The length of the CDR3 is 17 residues. Trimming took off 7 bases at V and 2 bases at J, with 20 bases between the two ends. Looked up from germline, CDR1 is SNHLY and CDR2 is FYNNEI. The CDR3 DNA reads TGTGCCAGCACCCTAGGGGGGAGGGGGCGCAACACCGGGGAGCTGTTTTTT. Its protein product is CASTLGGRGRNTGELFF. Combining the CDR3 with reference TRBV2 and TRBJ2-2 gives the whole variable domain EPEVTQTPSHQVTQMGQEVILRCVPISNHLYFYWYRQILGQKVEFLVSFYNNEISEKSEIFDDQFSVERPDGSNFTLKIRSTKLEDSAMYFCASTLGGRGRNTGELFFGEGSRLTVL.

The chain uses TRBV9 and TRBJ1-6, with 7 bases aligning to TRBD1. V gave up 4 bases and J gave up 8 bases; unmatched junction bases: 12. Germline V CDR1 and CDR2: SGDLS, YYNGEE. The CDR3 is made up of 16 amino acids. The DNA of the CDR3 is TGTGCCAGCAGCCCCCAAGCGACAGGGACCGATTCACCCCTCCACTTT. Its translation is CASSPQATGTDSPLHF. The full variable domain, its missing parts supplied by reference TRBV9 and TRBJ1-6, is DSGVTQTPKHLITATGQRVTLRCSPRSGDLSVYWYQQSLDQGLQFLIQYYNGEERAKGNILERFSAQQFPDLHSELNLSSLELGDSALYFCASSPQATGTDSPLHFGNGTRLTVT.